This TCR beta chain was captured by sequencing in a study of T-cell memory formation after mild COVID-19. TCRdb used MiXCR to reprocess the 5' RACE reads, holding one entry per CDR3 protein. Of about 470,000 distinct CDR3 sequences in the sample, about 20% are singletons; the top ten hold about 12%. As concerns this clonotype: One end of the junction is discordant with germline, which a read error may explain.

Sample: PBMCs or a T cell subset sorted from them (not recorded which). The sequence was collected from an adult woman who had mild COVID-19 (a few samples of this study predate the infection). Cell type and time point are not known.

The CDR3 DNA sequence: TGTGCCAGCAGCTATTGGGACGGAGGAAATAATTCACACCTCCACTTT. Translated, it gives CASSYWDGGNNSHLHF. The chain employs TRBV7-9 and TRBJ1-6, with D perhaps TRBD1 (5 bases). The germline V gene encodes CDR1 SEHNR and CDR2 FQNEAQ (reference sequence). CDR3 length: 16 residues.